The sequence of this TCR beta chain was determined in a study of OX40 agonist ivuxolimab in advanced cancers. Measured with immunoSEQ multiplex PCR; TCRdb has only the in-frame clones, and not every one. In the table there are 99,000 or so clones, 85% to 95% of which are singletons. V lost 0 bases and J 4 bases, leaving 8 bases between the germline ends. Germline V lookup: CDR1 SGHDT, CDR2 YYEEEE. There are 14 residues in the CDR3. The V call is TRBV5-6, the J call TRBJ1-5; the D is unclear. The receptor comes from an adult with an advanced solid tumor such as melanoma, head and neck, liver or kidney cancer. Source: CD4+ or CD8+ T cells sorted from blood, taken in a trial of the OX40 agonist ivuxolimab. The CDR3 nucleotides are TGTGCCAGCAGCTTGGTGAGGGAGAATCAGCCCCAGCATTTT. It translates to CASSLVRENQPQHF.